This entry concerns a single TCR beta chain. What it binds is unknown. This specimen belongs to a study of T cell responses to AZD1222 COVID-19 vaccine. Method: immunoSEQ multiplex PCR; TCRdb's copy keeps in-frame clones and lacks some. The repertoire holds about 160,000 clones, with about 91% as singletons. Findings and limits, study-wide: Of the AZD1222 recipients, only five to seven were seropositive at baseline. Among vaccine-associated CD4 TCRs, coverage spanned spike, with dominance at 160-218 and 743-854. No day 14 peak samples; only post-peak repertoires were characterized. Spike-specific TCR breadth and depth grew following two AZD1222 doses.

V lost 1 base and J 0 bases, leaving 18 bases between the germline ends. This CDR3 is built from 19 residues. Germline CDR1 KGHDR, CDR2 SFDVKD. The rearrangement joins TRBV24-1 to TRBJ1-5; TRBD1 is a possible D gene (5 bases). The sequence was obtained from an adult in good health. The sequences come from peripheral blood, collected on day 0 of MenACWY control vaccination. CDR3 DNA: TGTGCCACCAGTGATTTAGGGGCAGGGTGGGAGGATAGCAATCAGCCCCAGCATTTT. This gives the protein CATSDLGAGWEDSNQPQHF.